This TCR beta chain was captured in a study of T cells in Graves' hyperthyroidism and ophthalmopathy. The CDR3 contains 17 residues. The junction had 11 bases not matched to a gene; V was cut back by 1 base and J by 4 bases. Per the germline V gene, CDR1 is KGHSH and CDR2 is LQKENI. The diagnoses drew upon clinical symptoms, serum thyroxine and TRAb, thyroid ultrasound and orbital computed tomography. This sample holds PBMCs from 9.5 to 10 ml fresh peripheral blood. Amplified regions were TCR beta CDR3 sequences from RNA transcripts. RT-PCR in the first round (using the HTBI primer set) targeted the TCR CDR3. MiXCR, run by TCRdb on the multiplex PCR reads, gives a single entry per CDR3 protein. The table shows fewer than 900,000 distinct CDR3 sequences, with around 20% occurring only once.

The chain is built from TRBV18 and TRBJ2-5; the match to TRBD1 covers 8 bases. The source of this sequence is a woman aged 45-60 years with Graves' hyperthyroidism that later progressed to Graves' ophthalmopathy. The sample was blood. The DNA of the CDR3 is TGTGCCAGCTCACCACTACCGTTTCTTGACAGGGGAGAGACCCAGTACTTC. This translates into CASSPLPFLDRGETQYF.